These 9 T cell receptor beta chains came from one sample sequenced in a study of cytomegalovirus exposure and HLA in healthy donors. PCR primers comprised 60 Vbeta and 13 Jbeta primers. TCRdb's table, derived via immunoSEQ multiplex PCR, lists solely in-frame clones and lacks some. The repertoire holds around 60,000 clones, with roughly 75% as singletons. Sequenced material: PBMCs. The receptors here all came from a woman in her thirties or forties in good health and CMV-seropositive.

The chain recombines TRBV4-1 with TRBJ1-1; D might be TRBD1 (6 bases). V shed 1 base and J shed 3 bases, with 12 bases lying between them. CDR3 length: 15 residues. Germline V lookup: CDR1 MGHRA, CDR2 YSYEKL. CDR3 protein: CASSQASRGYTEAFF. The CDR3 nucleotides are TGCGCCAGCAGCCAAGCATCCAGGGGATACACTGAAGCTTTCTTT.

The gene calls are TRBV7-2 and TRBJ2-7, with 9 bases that match TRBD1. The CDR3 has 18 amino acids. Looked up from germline, CDR1 is SGHTA and CDR2 is FQGNSA. V gave up 2 bases and J gave up 3 bases; unmatched junction bases: 14. The CDR3 region is CASSLTSFPGQGSYEQYF. The DNA of the CDR3 is TGTGCCAGCAGCTTAACTTCGTTTCCGGGACAGGGTAGCTACGAGCAGTACTTC. The entire variable domain, with the rest obtained from reference TRBV7-2 and TRBJ2-7, is as follows: GAGVSQSPSNKVTEKGKDVELRCDPISGHTALYWYRQSLGQGLEFLIYFQGNSAPDKSGLPSDRFSAERTGGSVSTLTIQRTQQEDSAVYLCASSLTSFPGQGSYEQYFGPGTRLTVT.

The chain uses TRBV7-2 and TRBJ2-7; TRBD2 matches at 10 bases. V was clipped by 5 bases and J by 3 bases; unmatched bases: 10. The CDR3 is made up of 16 amino acids. Germline assignment: CDR1 SGHTA and CDR2 FQGNSA. The CDR3 region is CASSPSSGGGGYEQYF. For the CDR3, the DNA is TGTGCCAGCAGCCCTTCGAGCGGGGGGGGAGGCTACGAGCAGTACTTC.

The chain uses TRBV7-3 and TRBJ2-2; the D is unclear. This CDR3 is 11 amino acids long. The germline CDR1 and CDR2 sequences are SGHTA and FQGTGA. V was trimmed by 4 bases and J by 7 bases, leaving 4 bases between them. The CDR3, as DNA: TGTGCCAGCAGCTCCGGCGGGGAGCTGTTTTTT. Translating gives CASSSGGELFF. Supplemented by reference TRBV7-3 and TRBJ2-2, the full variable domain reads GAGVSQTPSNKVTEKGKYVELRCDPISGHTALYWYRQSLGQGPEFLIYFQGTGAADDSGLPNDRFFAVRPEGSVSTLKIQRTERGDSAVYLCASSSGGELFFGEGSRLTVL.

The V gene is TRBV5-3, the J gene TRBJ2-7; TRBD2 might be the D (5 bases). TRBV5-3 belongs to the ORF category, with a function that is uncertain. Trimming shortened V by 4 bases and J by 2 bases, and 19 bases separated the two germline ends. This CDR3 has 16 residues. CDR3 loop: CARSPHAGGRTYEQYF. In DNA form, the CDR3 reads TGTGCCAGAAGCCCGCATGCGGGCGGTCGCACCTACGAGCAGTACTTC.

The chain carries TRBV29-1 and TRBJ2-7, with 12 nucleotides matching TRBD1. Trimming removed 6 bases from V and 6 bases from J; junction bases left unmatched: 9. This CDR3 is built from 14 residues. Germline-derived CDR1 and CDR2 are SQVTM and ANQGSEA. The chain's CDR3 is CSVRAGTGGSEQYF. For the CDR3, the DNA is TGCAGCGTAAGAGCCGGGACAGGGGGCTCCGAGCAGTACTTC.

The chain links TRBV5-1 to TRBJ2-3; D is perhaps TRBD2 (5 bases). Trimming pared 1 base from V and 6 bases from J, leaving 12 bases between. This CDR3 has 14 residues. The germline gives CDR1 SGHRS, CDR2 YFSETQ. CDR3 protein: CASSLQTRVDTQYF. The CDR3 coding sequence is TGCGCCAGCAGCTTGCAAACGAGGGTGGATACGCAGTATTTT. The whole variable domain, remainder taken from reference TRBV5-1 and TRBJ2-3, is KAGVTQTPRYLIKTRGQQVTLSCSPISGHRSVSWYQQTPGQGLQFLFEYFSETQRNKGNFPGRFSGRQFSNSRSEMNVSTLELGDSALYLCASSLQTRVDTQYFGPGTRLTVL.

The chain links TRBV7-2 to TRBJ2-1, with TRBD2 matching over 7 bases. Trimming cost V 0 bases and J 9 bases; bases outside gene matches: 17. The CDR3 loop spans 18 amino acids. Germline V CDR1 and CDR2: SGHTA, FQGNSA. The CDR3 bases are TGTGCCAGCAGCTTAGCGCCGGGCGGGGGTCACCTTAGGGGTGAGCAGTTCTTC. Its protein product is CASSLAPGGGHLRGEQFF. Filled out from reference TRBV7-2 and TRBJ2-1, the complete variable domain reads GAGVSQSPSNKVTEKGKDVELRCDPISGHTALYWYRQSLGQGLEFLIYFQGNSAPDKSGLPSDRFSAERTGGSVSTLTIQRTQQEDSAVYLCASSLAPGGGHLRGEQFFGPGTRLTVL.

This clone was observed a single time. V is TRBV7-2 and J is TRBJ1-2; D is uncertain. The CDR3 extends over 13 amino acids. V dropped 2 bases and J dropped 4 bases, with 8 bases sitting between them. Germline-derived CDR1 and CDR2 are SGHTA and FQGNSA. The CDR3, as DNA: TGTGCCAGCAGCTTACCCGGGGTCTATGGCTACACCTTC. Its protein product is CASSLPGVYGYTF.